The next 3 T cell receptor beta chains were all read from a single sample in a study of blood T cell repertoires in COVID-19. Profiled with immunoSEQ multiplex PCR; TCRdb holds only in-frame clones, not every one. The sample records fewer than 300,000 clones, roughly 87% being singletons. Sequenced sample: peripheral blood. The source is a man younger than 35 with active or convalescent COVID-19.

The chain joins TRBV7-9 to TRBJ2-4, with D possibly TRBD1 on 6 matching bases. Germline V gene lookup returns CDR1 SEHNR and CDR2 FQNEAQ (reference sequence). The length of the CDR3 is 15 residues. The V end was cut by 3 bases, the J end by 0 bases, with 9 bases between. The CDR3 DNA reads as TGTGCCAGCAGCTTGTCAGGGGTAGCCAAAAACATTCAGTACTTC. Protein sequence: CASSLSGVAKNIQYF.

The table lists this clone with a count of one. The V call is TRBV11-2, the J call TRBJ1-3; D is ambiguous. Trimming cost V 5 bases and J 0 bases, with 14 bases left between them. The germline CDR1 and CDR2 sequences are SGHAT and FQNNGV. This CDR3 contains 16 residues. Written as DNA, the CDR3 is TGTGCCAGCAGCCCAACAGTCACTCACTCTGGAAACACCATATATTTT. This translates into CASSPTVTHSGNTIYF.

The V and J genes are TRBV5-1 and TRBJ2-1; no definite D call. CDR3 length: 12 amino acids. The germline V gene encodes CDR1 SGHRS and CDR2 YFSETQ. The V and J ends lost 0 bases and 6 bases respectively, with 4 bases between them. CDR3 protein: CASSLDINEQFF. The CDR3 DNA sequence: TGCGCCAGCAGCTTGGACATCAATGAGCAGTTCTTC.